The 24 T cell receptor beta chains below come from one sample, sequenced in a study of T cells after yellow fever vaccination. Via MiXCR, TCRdb re-called the 5' RACE reads, giving one row per CDR3 protein. The repertoire includes just under 600,000 distinct CDR3 sequences, approximately 13% of them detected once, and around an eighth sits in the top ten. Sequenced here: PBMCs, sampled on the day of the yellow fever booster vaccination. The receptors were gathered from a man aged 30-40 years who received the YFV17D yellow fever vaccine.

This clonotype was counted only a few times. The chain has TRBV14 and TRBJ1-5; D remains unclear. Germline values: CDR1 SGHDN, CDR2 FVKESK. The CDR3 has 13 amino acids. The V end lost 1 base, the J end lost 4 bases, and 5 bases lay between the germline ends. CDR3 sequence (DNA): TGTGCCAGCAGCCAAGGGCCGAATCAGCCCCAGCATTTT. Its protein is CASSQGPNQPQHF.

The chain is built from TRBV9 and TRBJ2-2, with D hard to call. The V and J ends lost 3 bases and 4 bases respectively, with 7 bases between them. Per germline, CDR1 SGDLS and CDR2 YYNGEE. The CDR3 consists of 13 residues. CDR3 nucleotide sequence: TGTGCCAGCAGCGCTAGGAGCACCGGGGAGCTGTTTTTT. Translated, it gives CASSARSTGELFF.

The rearrangement uses TRBV20-1 and TRBJ2-1; no clear D. V shed 3 bases and J shed 0 bases, with 9 bases lying between them. Germline CDR1 reads DFQATT; CDR2 reads SNEGSKA (reference sequence). The CDR3 is 14 residues long. DNA for the CDR3: TGCAGTGCTAGCCTGGTGATCTCCTACAATGAGCAGTTCTTC. This codes for CSASLVISYNEQFF.

This clonotype occurred a few times. J is TRBJ1-5 and V is TRBV6-2 or TRBV6-3; D unclear. The germline V gene encodes CDR1 MNHEY and CDR2 SVGEGT. The CDR3 contains 14 residues. Trimming took off 8 bases at V and 2 bases at J, with 13 bases between the two ends. CDR3 coding DNA: TGTGCCAGCGTCTTGGGGTCGGGCAATCAGCCCCAGCATTTT. Translated, it gives CASVLGSGNQPQHF.

In its sample, this clonotype was seen a few times. This chain joins TRBV28 and TRBJ1-2, with D unresolved. V dropped 6 bases and J dropped 3 bases, with 11 bases sitting between them. Germline V gives CDR1 MDHEN, CDR2 SYDVKM. The CDR3 extends over 13 amino acids. The CDR3 loop reads CASRPAPDYGYTF. The CDR3 nucleotides read TGTGCCAGCAGACCGGCGCCGGACTATGGCTACACCTTC.

This clonotype was seen a few times. The V gene is TRBV30, the J gene TRBJ2-3; no reliable D call. Germline V gene sequence: CDR1 GTSNPN, CDR2 SVGIG (reference sequence). CDR3 length equals 15 residues. Trimming took 0 bases from V and 0 from J, leaving 10 bases between them. In nucleotides, the CDR3 is TGTGCCTGGAGTGTAGGTGGGGTTAGCACAGATACGCAGTATTTT. This sequence encodes CAWSVGGVSTDTQYF.

V is TRBV5-1 and J is TRBJ2-2; D not certain. Trimming stripped 1 base from V and 4 bases from J, with 8 bases between. This CDR3 region has 14 residues. In germline, CDR1 is SGHRS, CDR2 YFSETQ. The CDR3 protein is CASSLSTITGELFF. For the CDR3, the DNA is TGCGCCAGCAGCTTGTCCACTATCACCGGGGAGCTGTTTTTT.

The chain is built from TRBV7-9 and TRBJ2-7; the match to TRBD2 covers 10 bases. The V and J ends lost 3 bases and 5 bases, in that order; junction bases with no gene match: 4. The CDR3 sequence is 14 residues long. The germline CDR1 and CDR2 sequences are SEHNR and FQNEAQ (reference sequence). CDR3 bases: TGTGCCAGCAGCTTCAGACTAGCGGGCGACGAGCAGTACTTC. It codes for CASSFRLAGDEQYF.

At least ten counts were recorded for this clonotype. J is TRBJ2-1 and V is TRBV28; a possible D gene is TRBD2 (5 bases). The V end lost 7 bases, the J end lost 7 bases, and 14 bases lay between the germline ends. This CDR3 contains 13 residues. Germline V gives CDR1 MDHEN, CDR2 SYDVKM. The CDR3 bases are TGTGCCAGCACACTCGGAGGTCTAAATGAGCAGTTCTTC. This encodes CASTLGGLNEQFF.

This clonotype was detected a few times. This chain joins TRBV11-2 and TRBJ2-7; D possibly matches TRBD1 or TRBD2 (6 bases each). The germline V gene encodes CDR1 SGHAT and CDR2 FQNNGV. V gave up 3 bases and J gave up 4 bases, with 13 bases separating them. CDR3 length equals 14 residues. CDR3 residues: CASSLLTGGYEQYF. In DNA, the CDR3 is TGTGCCAGCAGCTTGCTGACAGGAGGGTACGAGCAGTACTTC.

This clonotype was observed a few times. The DNA of the CDR3 is TGCGCCAGCGGGACTCGCAGGGCGGAGTACTTC. Translation gives CASGTRRAEYF. The chain combines TRBV5-1 with TRBJ2-5, with D maybe TRBD2 (6 bases). V lost 7 bases and J 12 bases, leaving 16 bases between the germline ends. Germline V lookup: CDR1 SGHRS, CDR2 YFSETQ. The CDR3 runs to 11 residues.

This clonotype showed up just a few times. The V and J genes are TRBV12-3 or TRBV12-4 and TRBJ2-2; D possibly corresponds to TRBD1 (6 bases). V dropped 6 bases and J dropped 6 bases, with 11 bases sitting between them. This CDR3 is built from 13 residues. The CDR3 sequence: CASSQDRSGELFF. The CDR3 DNA is TGTGCCAGCAGCCAGGACAGATCCGGGGAGCTGTTTTTT.

Many counts were recorded for this clonotype. The gene calls are TRBV10-3 and TRBJ1-1, with D tentatively TRBD1 (5 bases). This CDR3 region has 12 residues. Germline CDR1 ENHRY, CDR2 SYGVKD. The V and J ends lost 3 bases and 3 bases respectively, with 5 bases between them. The CDR3 sequence is CAISEGDTEAFF. In nucleotides, the CDR3 is TGTGCCATCAGTGAAGGGGACACTGAAGCTTTCTTT.

The chain employs TRBV6-2 or TRBV6-3 and TRBJ1-5; unclear D gene. Germline V gene data show CDR1 as MNHEY and CDR2 as SVGEGT. This CDR3 region has 14 residues. The V and J ends lost 10 bases and 3 bases respectively, with 16 bases between them. The CDR3 here is CATRPISNNQPQHF. DNA for the CDR3: TGTGCCACCCGACCGATATCTAACAATCAGCCCCAGCATTTT.

This clonotype was counted a few times. This chain uses TRBV7-2 with TRBJ2-7; a possible D gene is TRBD2 (5 bases). The CDR3 has 15 residues. Germline assignment: CDR1 SGHTA and CDR2 FQGNSA. Trimming removed 4 bases at V and 7 bases at J, with 20 bases between. The DNA for the CDR3 is TGTGCCAGCAGCTCAAAGCGGAGACCCCAGGAAGAGCAGTACTTC. Translating it yields CASSSKRRPQEEQYF.

This clonotype has just a few counts. This sequence joins TRBV30 and TRBJ1-4, with a weak D call TRBD1 (5 bases). With 1 base removed from V and 3 bases from J, the gap between germline ends came to 12 bases. There are 15 residues in the CDR3. The V gene's germline CDR1 is GTSNPN and CDR2 SVGIG (reference sequence). The CDR3 region has the DNA TGTGCCTGGAGTGCCGGACATTCACCTAATGAAAAACTGTTTTTT. Residues: CAWSAGHSPNEKLFF.

The V and J genes are TRBV5-8 and TRBJ2-1; D not resolved. V was cut by 0 bases and J by 9 bases, with 7 bases left in between. The germline CDR1 and CDR2 sequences are SGHTS and YDEGEE. CDR3 size: 12 residues. This CDR3 reads CASSLGRVEQFF. In DNA, the CDR3 is TGTGCCAGCAGCTTGGGTAGGGTTGAGCAGTTCTTC.

This clonotype was detected only a few times. This rearrangement joins TRBV7-2 to TRBJ2-1; 11 bases match TRBD2. The CDR3 runs to 15 residues. The ends lost 6 bases at V and 7 bases at J; junction bases unmatched: 8. Germline CDR1 reads SGHTA; CDR2 reads FQGNSA. CDR3 sequence reads: CASRNSGRAGNEQFF. The DNA of the CDR3 is TGTGCCAGCAGGAATAGCGGGAGGGCCGGTAATGAGCAGTTCTTC.

This clonotype was found many times. The chain joins TRBV7-8 to TRBJ1-2; 7 bases are shared with TRBD1. V was pared by 3 bases and J by 2 bases, with 3 bases of the junction left unmatched. In germline, CDR1 is SGHVS, CDR2 FQNEAQ. The CDR3 spans 14 residues. CDR3: CASSLGGGNYGYTF. The DNA for the CDR3 is TGTGCCAGCAGCTTGGGAGGGGGCAACTATGGCTACACCTTC. The whole variable domain, remainder taken from reference TRBV7-8 and TRBJ1-2, is GAGVSQSPRYKVAKRGQDVALRCDPISGHVSLFWYQQALGQGPEFLTYFQNEAQLDKSGLPSDRFFAERPEGSVSTLKIQRTQQEDSAVYLCASSLGGGNYGYTFGSGTRLTVV.

The chain uses TRBV24-1 and TRBJ2-5; the D gene is possibly TRBD2 (5 bases). Germline CDR1 is KGHDR and CDR2 is SFDVKD. V lost 9 bases to trimming and J lost 5 bases, with 6 bases between them. This CDR3 is built from 10 residues. As DNA, the CDR3 is TGTGCCACCCGAGGGGAGACCCAGTACTTC. Protein sequence: CATRGETQYF.

The rearrangement links TRBV20-1 to TRBJ1-4; 7 bases map to TRBD1. Germline V gene sequence: CDR1 DFQATT, CDR2 SNEGSKA (reference sequence). With V trimmed by 6 bases and J by 8 bases, 12 bases remained unmatched. The CDR3 totals 14 residues. The CDR3 region is CSAINRQGFEKLFF. CDR3 in DNA: TGCAGTGCGATCAACCGACAGGGTTTCGAAAAACTGTTTTTT.

This clonotype was seen a few times. This rearrangement joins TRBV20-1 to TRBJ2-2; TRBD2 agrees at 9 bases. The germline CDR1 and CDR2 sequences are DFQATT and SNEGSKA (reference sequence). Germline trimming cut 6 bases from V and 9 bases from J; bases unmatched to any gene: 17. The CDR3 loop spans 16 amino acids. This CDR3 is CSAPRGGGRALRELFF. The DNA of the CDR3 is TGCAGTGCCCCCAGAGGTGGCGGGAGGGCCTTACGGGAGCTGTTTTTT.

This clonotype was seen a handful of times. The V call is TRBV24-1, the J call TRBJ2-5, with D possibly matching TRBD2 (5 bases). The V and J ends lost 3 bases and 5 bases respectively, with 9 bases between them. Looked up from germline, CDR1 is KGHDR and CDR2 is SFDVKD. CDR3 length: 13 amino acids. CDR3 protein: CATSDGSRETQYF. CDR3 DNA sequence: TGTGCCACCAGTGATGGGAGTCGTGAGACCCAGTACTTC.

Only a few counts were recorded for this clonotype. This chain joins TRBV7-6 and TRBJ2-5; the D gene is possibly TRBD1 (5 bases). Trimming stripped 5 bases from V and 5 bases from J, with 21 bases between. The CDR3 is 16 residues long. Germline CDR1 reads SGHVS; CDR2 reads FNYEAQ. CDR3 loop: CASSPYRLQGLETQYF. CDR3 coding DNA: TGTGCCAGCAGCCCATATAGGTTGCAGGGCCTGGAGACCCAGTACTTC.